The 17 T cell receptor beta chains reported below all come from one sample, sequenced in a study of blood T cell repertoires in COVID-19. Sequencing was performed with immunoSEQ multiplex PCR; in TCRdb, only in-frame clones are kept and a portion is missing. Here the sample spans around 200,000 clones, 85% to 90% being singletons. Sequencing was performed on peripheral blood. The source is an elderly man with acute or convalescent COVID-19.

The gene calls are TRBV30 and TRBJ2-7; 8 nucleotides align to TRBD1. CDR3 size: 11 residues. In germline, CDR1 is GTSNPN, CDR2 SVGIG (reference sequence). Losses at the gene ends were 4 bases for V and 12 bases for J; bases not matched to a gene: 8. CDR3 nucleotides: TGTGCCTGGACCCTGGACAGGGCATTGTACTTC. This translates into CAWTLDRALYF. Together with reference TRBV30 and TRBJ2-7, the CDR3 gives the full variable domain: SQTIHQWPATLVQPVGSPLSLECTVEGTSNPNLYWYRQAAGRGLQLLFYSVGIGQISSEVPQNLSASRPQDRQFILSSKKLLLSDSGFYLCAWTLDRALYFGPGTRLTVT.

This clone was observed a few times. The rearrangement uses TRBV5-1 and TRBJ2-3; 9 positions agree with TRBD2. In germline, CDR1 is SGHRS, CDR2 YFSETQ. With 1 base clipped from V and 2 bases from J, the junction kept 2 bases outside the gene matches. The CDR3 spans 15 residues. The DNA for the CDR3 is TGCGCCAGCAGCTTGCCTAGCGGGAACACAGATACGCAGTATTTT. Protein sequence: CASSLPSGNTDTQYF.

This clone has just one count. The V gene is TRBV5-1, the J gene TRBJ2-1; the D gene is possibly TRBD2 (5 bases). The CDR3 spans 17 residues. Trimming removed 1 base at V and 0 bases at J, with 14 bases between. Germline V gene data show CDR1 as SGHRS and CDR2 as YFSETQ. This chain's CDR3 is CASSLSGSDFSYNEQFF. The CDR3 nucleotides read TGCGCCAGCAGCTTGAGTGGGAGTGACTTCTCCTACAATGAGCAGTTCTTC.

The chain is built from TRBV7-2 and TRBJ2-5, with TRBD2 matching 7 bases. The trim removed 4 bases at V and 5 bases at J, leaving 7 bases unmatched. Germline assignment: CDR1 SGHTA and CDR2 FQGNSA. This CDR3 comprises 14 residues. The chain's CDR3 is CASSSTGRGETQYF. Here the CDR3 DNA reads TGTGCCAGCAGCTCGACTGGGCGGGGGGAGACCCAGTACTTC.

V is TRBV24-1 and J is TRBJ2-2; D is possibly TRBD2 (5 bases). The ends were cut back, 7 bases at V and 7 bases at J, with 9 bases in the middle. Germline V lookup: CDR1 KGHDR, CDR2 SFDVKD. The CDR3 is made up of 12 amino acids. The CDR3 coding sequence is TGTGCCACCAGCACTAGGGTCGGGGAGCTGTTTTTT. Translated: CATSTRVGELFF.

This chain uses TRBV7-2 with TRBJ2-3; D is uncertain. Germline CDR1 is SGHTA and CDR2 is FQGNSA. The V and J ends lost 1 base and 6 bases respectively, with 11 bases between them. This CDR3 is 14 amino acids long. This CDR3 is CASSLGTQLDTQYF. For the CDR3, the DNA is TGTGCCAGCAGCTTAGGCACACAGCTCGATACGCAGTATTTT.

The chain recombines TRBV11-3 with TRBJ2-2; D is perhaps TRBD1 (6 bases). The germline gives CDR1 SGHNT, CDR2 YENEEA. The V and J ends lost 5 bases and 0 bases respectively, with 13 bases between them. The CDR3 runs 16 residues. This CDR3 is CASSTVQGTNTGELFF. The CDR3 bases are TGTGCCAGCAGCACCGTCCAGGGGACGAACACCGGGGAGCTGTTTTTT.

CDR3 protein: CASSSTGFRDTQYF. In DNA form, the CDR3 reads TGTGCCAGCTCATCGACAGGGTTTAGGGATACGCAGTATTTT. The V call is TRBV18, the J call TRBJ2-3; TRBD1 agrees at 7 bases. With V trimmed by 5 bases and J by 6 bases, 8 bases remained unmatched. CDR3 length: 14 residues. Germline V gene data show CDR1 as KGHSH and CDR2 as LQKENI.

The genes are TRBV19 and TRBJ2-1; TRBD1 agrees at 8 bases. The CDR3 is 15 residues long. CDR1 and CDR2 from the germline V gene are LNHDA and SQIVND (reference sequence). The V gene end was trimmed by 6 bases and the J gene end by 0 bases; junction bases not matched to a gene: 4. The CDR3 DNA reads as TGTGCCAGTAGAGGACAGGGTTCCTCCTACAATGAGCAGTTCTTC. Its protein is CASRGQGSSYNEQFF.

Here the CDR3 reads CASSQGLLTDTQYF. The CDR3 nucleotides are TGTGCCAGCAGCCAGGGCCTACTCACAGATACGCAGTATTTT. V and J are TRBV7-3 and TRBJ2-3; D is possibly TRBD1 (5 bases). V was trimmed by 5 bases and J by 2 bases, leaving 11 bases between them. CDR1 and CDR2 (germline): SGHTA, FQGTGA. The CDR3 runs to 14 residues.

The chain links TRBV29-1 to TRBJ1-1; D perhaps matches TRBD1 (5 bases). The V and J ends lost 1 base and 0 bases respectively, with 6 bases between them. The CDR3 has 13 amino acids. Germline V gene data show CDR1 as SQVTM and CDR2 as ANQGSEA. This CDR3 reads CSVEGRVNTEAFF. CDR3 DNA sequence: TGCAGCGTTGAAGGCAGGGTGAACACTGAAGCTTTCTTT.

The chain combines TRBV6-6 with TRBJ2-2, with D uncertain. The V end was cut by 6 bases, the J end by 6 bases, with 11 bases between. The CDR3 has 13 amino acids. Germline V gene lookup returns CDR1 MNHNY and CDR2 SVGAGI (reference sequence). CDR3 protein: CASSQVQAGELFF. The CDR3 region has the DNA TGTGCCAGCAGCCAGGTGCAAGCCGGGGAGCTGTTTTTT.

V gene TRBV27 combines with J gene TRBJ1-1; D not certain. This CDR3 is 14 amino acids long. V gave up 4 bases and J gave up 4 bases, with 13 bases separating them. Germline loops: CDR1 MNHEY, CDR2 SMNVEV (reference sequence). CDR3 nucleotide sequence: TGTGCCAGCAGTTCCTATAATCGTTTCACTGAAGCTTTCTTT. Translated, it gives CASSSYNRFTEAFF.

The gene calls are TRBV10-2 and TRBJ2-7; 9 nucleotides align to TRBD2. Germline-derived CDR1 and CDR2 are WSHSY and SAAADI. With 3 bases clipped from V and 0 bases from J, the junction kept 3 bases outside the gene matches. The CDR3 sequence is 15 residues long. The CDR3, as DNA: TGCGCCAGCAGTGATCCTAGCGGGAACTCCTACGAGCAGTACTTC. Encoded protein: CASSDPSGNSYEQYF.

This rearrangement joins TRBV12-2 to TRBJ2-1; the D call TRBD1 from the table was never checked on the DNA. TRBV12-2 is noted as a pseudogene. The CDR3 spans 14 residues. Here the CDR3 reads CASRTGQGDNEQFF. DNA of the CDR3: TGTGCAAGTCGCACGGGACAGGGGGACAATGAGCAGTTCTTC.

J is TRBJ2-1 and V is TRBV9, with TRBD2 matching 9 bases. This CDR3 is built from 17 residues. V lost 3 bases, J lost 2 bases, and 9 bases stayed unmatched. The germline gives CDR1 SGDLS, CDR2 YYNGEE. The CDR3 here is CASSAGHAGGPYNEQFF. In DNA, the CDR3 is TGTGCCAGCAGCGCGGGCCACGCGGGGGGGCCCTACAATGAGCAGTTCTTC.

The chain is built from TRBV7-8 and TRBJ1-2; TRBD1 agrees at 7 bases. This CDR3 contains 13 residues. Per the germline V gene, CDR1 is SGHVS and CDR2 is FQNEAQ. Germline trimming cut 3 bases from V and 6 bases from J; bases unmatched to any gene: 4. The CDR3 loop is CASSFGQADGYTF. The CDR3 DNA follows: TGTGCCAGCAGCTTCGGACAGGCGGATGGCTACACCTTC.